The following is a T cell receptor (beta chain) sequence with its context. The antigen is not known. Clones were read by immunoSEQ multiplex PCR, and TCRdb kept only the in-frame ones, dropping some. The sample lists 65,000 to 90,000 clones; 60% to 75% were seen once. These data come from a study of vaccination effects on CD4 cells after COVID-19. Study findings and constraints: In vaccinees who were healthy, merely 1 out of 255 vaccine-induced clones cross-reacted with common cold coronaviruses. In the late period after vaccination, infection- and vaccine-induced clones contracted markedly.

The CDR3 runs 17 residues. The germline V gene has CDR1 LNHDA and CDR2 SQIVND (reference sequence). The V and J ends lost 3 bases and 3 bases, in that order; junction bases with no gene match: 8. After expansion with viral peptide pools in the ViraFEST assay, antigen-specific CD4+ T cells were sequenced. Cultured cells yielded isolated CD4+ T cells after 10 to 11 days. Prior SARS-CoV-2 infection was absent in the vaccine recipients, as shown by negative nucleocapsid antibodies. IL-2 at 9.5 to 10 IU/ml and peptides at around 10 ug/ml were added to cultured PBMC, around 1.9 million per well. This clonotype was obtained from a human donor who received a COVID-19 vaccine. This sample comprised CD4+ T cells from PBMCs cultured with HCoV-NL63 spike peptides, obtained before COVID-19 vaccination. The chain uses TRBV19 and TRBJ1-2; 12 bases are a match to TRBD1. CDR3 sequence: CASSIHGTGGMDYGYTF. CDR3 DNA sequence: TGTGCCAGTAGTATTCACGGGACAGGGGGCATGGACTATGGCTACACCTTC. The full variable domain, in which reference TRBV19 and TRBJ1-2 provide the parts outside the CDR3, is DGGITQSPKYLFRKEGQNVTLSCEQNLNHDAMYWYRQDPGQGLRLIYYSQIVNDFQKGDIAEGYSVSREKKESFPLTVTSAQKNPTAFYLCASSIHGTGGMDYGYTFGSGTRLTVV.